This passage covers 13 T cell receptor beta chains from one sample sequenced in a study of cytotoxic CD8 clonotypes in ibrutinib-treated CLL. Some clones are missing from TCRdb's copy, which holds only in-frame ones; the method was immunoSEQ multiplex PCR. This table holds 55,000 to 85,000 clones, roughly nine tenths found once. The starting material was PBMCs, obtained after 12 months of ibrutinib treatment. Receptors originate from a human donor with chronic lymphocytic leukemia.

The V call is TRBV4-3, the J call TRBJ2-1, with 7 bases identical to TRBD1. With 3 bases clipped from V and 3 bases from J, the junction kept 8 bases outside the gene matches. The CDR3 totals 16 residues. Germline-derived CDR1 and CDR2 are LGHNA and YSLEER. For the CDR3, the DNA is TGCGCCAGCAGCCAGTCAGGACAGGTCCTCTACAATGAGCAGTTCTTC. Translating gives CASSQSGQVLYNEQFF.

With respect to this clone: Its ends do not fully match the called genes, so a read error is possible. The chain couples TRBV7-7 to TRBJ2-7; 14 nucleotides match TRBD2. Germline CDR1 and CDR2: SSHAT and FNYEAQ (reference sequence). The CDR3 covers 15 residues. The CDR3: CASSPGLAGGYEQYF. CDR3 bases: TGTGCTAGCAGCCCAGGACTAGCGGGAGGATACGAGCAGTACTTC. Using reference TRBV7-7 and TRBJ2-7 for the parts outside the CDR3, the full variable domain is GAGVSQSPRYKVTKRGQDVTLRCDPISSHATLYWYQQALGQGPEFLTYFNYEAQPDKSGLPSDRFSAERPEGSISTLTIQRTEQRDSAMYRCASSPGLAGGYEQYFGPGTRLTVT.

CDR3 residues: CASRSDWTAFAAFF. As DNA, the CDR3 is TGTGCCAGCCGGAGCGACTGGACAGCCTTTGCAGCTTTCTTT. This rearrangement joins TRBV27 to TRBJ1-1; D is perhaps TRBD1 (6 bases). V lost 8 bases, J lost 10 bases, and 23 bases lay in between. Germline V CDR1 and CDR2: MNHEY, SMNVEV (reference sequence). There are 14 residues in the CDR3.

The chain uses TRBV9 and TRBJ1-3; D unclear. The germline V gene has CDR1 SGDLS and CDR2 YYNGEE. The CDR3 totals 16 residues. V dropped 3 bases and J dropped 0 bases, with 13 bases sitting between them. The CDR3 DNA is TGTGCCAGCAGCGCCCGTCAGGACTACTCTGGAAACACCATATATTTT. This codes for CASSARQDYSGNTIYF.

This chain joins TRBV18 and TRBJ1-4, with D possibly being TRBD1 (6 bases). The germline CDR1 and CDR2 sequences are KGHSH and LQKENI. There are 16 residues in the CDR3. The ends were cut back, 2 bases at V and 2 bases at J, with 12 bases in the middle. The CDR3 is CASSPRETGTNEKLFF. CDR3 in DNA: TGTGCCAGCTCACCAAGGGAGACAGGCACTAATGAAAAACTGTTTTTT.

The chain couples TRBV23-1 to TRBJ2-1; D could derive from TRBD1 or TRBD2 (5 bases each). TRBV23-1 is classed as an ORF, of uncertain function. The V gene lost 9 bases and the J gene lost 8 bases, with 23 bases spanning the gap. The CDR3 is 15 residues long. The CDR3 coding sequence is TGCGCCAGTTTATCTGTGGGGGAGAGAGGCGATGAGCAGTTCTTC. Translating it yields CASLSVGERGDEQFF.

This clone was seen a handful of times. V usage is TRBV25-1 and J usage is TRBJ2-7, with D possibly called TRBD1 or TRBD2 (6 bases each). In germline, CDR1 is MGHDK, CDR2 SYGVNS. V lost 8 bases to trimming and J lost 1 base, with 15 bases between them. This CDR3 spans 14 amino acids. The CDR3 reads CASYSGGASYEQYF. In nucleotides, the CDR3 is TGTGCCAGCTACTCCGGGGGCGCTTCCTACGAGCAGTACTTC.

V and J are TRBV27 and TRBJ1-5; no clear D. With 4 bases removed from V and 3 bases from J, the gap between germline ends came to 10 bases. The germline V gene encodes CDR1 MNHEY and CDR2 SMNVEV (reference sequence). The CDR3 spans 14 residues. CDR3 region: CASSSRDVNQPQHF. The CDR3 DNA follows: TGTGCCAGCAGTTCGAGGGATGTCAATCAGCCCCAGCATTTT.

The chain carries TRBV7-9 and TRBJ1-1; D might be TRBD1 (6 bases). V lost 0 bases and J 5 bases, leaving 13 bases between the germline ends. CDR1 and CDR2 from the germline V gene are SEHNR and FQNEAQ (reference sequence). There are 15 residues in the CDR3. Here the CDR3 DNA reads TGTGCCAGCAGCTTAGCTAGGACAGCGGGGACTGAAGCTTTCTTT. Residues: CASSLARTAGTEAFF.

The chain is built from TRBV2 and TRBJ1-2; D gene unclear. The CDR3 runs 13 residues. Trimming left V 4 bases short and J 8 bases short, with 14 bases between. Germline CDR1 and CDR2: SNHLY and FYNNEI. CDR3 protein: CASSVSWVSGYTF. The CDR3, as DNA: TGTGCCAGCAGTGTGTCTTGGGTTTCGGGCTACACCTTC.

This chain uses TRBV30 with TRBJ1-2; no reliable D call. V was pared by 4 bases and J by 6 bases, with 18 bases between. Germline CDR1 reads GTSNPN; CDR2 reads SVGIG (reference sequence). The CDR3 totals 14 residues. The CDR3 nucleotides read TGTGCCTGGATAAACCTTGGAAGGAGGGATGGCTACACCTTC. As protein: CAWINLGRRDGYTF.

This sequence joins TRBV28 and TRBJ1-1; the D gene is possibly TRBD1 (6 bases). Trimming pared 7 bases from V and 5 bases from J, leaving 20 bases between. Per germline, CDR1 MDHEN and CDR2 SYDVKM. This CDR3 has 15 amino acids. The CDR3, as DNA: TGTGCCAGCACCGCCCCCGGGGGGCGTGATACTGAAGCTTTCTTT. It encodes CASTAPGGRDTEAFF. Full variable domain (rest looked up from reference TRBV28 and TRBJ1-1): DVKVTQSSRYLVKRTGEKVFLECVQDMDHENMFWYRQDPGLGLRLIYFSYDVKMKEKGDIPEGYSVSREKKERFSLILESASTNQTSMYLCASTAPGGRDTEAFFGQGTRLTVV.

This sequence joins TRBV6-5 and TRBJ1-5; D ambiguous. Germline V CDR1 and CDR2: MNHEY, SVGAGI. The CDR3 is 15 amino acids. Deletions cut 6 bases from V and 0 bases from J, with 12 bases between. In DNA form, the CDR3 reads TGTGCCAGCAGACCCGAGGCGATTAGCAATCAGCCCCAGCATTTT. The encoded protein is CASRPEAISNQPQHF.